A selection of T cell receptor beta chains follows, all from one sample in a study of blood T cell repertoires in COVID-19. Method: immunoSEQ multiplex PCR; TCRdb's copy keeps in-frame clones and lacks some. Among around 340,000 clones listed, about 88% were seen once. The specimen was PBMCs or T cells enriched from blood (not recorded which). The receptors here all came from a woman aged 30 to 39 who had been exposed to COVID-19. CDR3s include the opening cysteine and the closing phenylalanine or tryptophan. Each record gives: clone size, D gene, CDR3 length, J gene, V gene, CDR3 DNA, CDR3 protein. D genes are given only for firm matches. Some rows mark clone size as missing; the rest say once, few, many or name a class of expanded clone.

NA | TRBD2 | 16 | TRBJ2-7 | TRBV4-1 | TGCGCCAGCAGCCAACAGACTAGCGGGAGGTTCTACGAGCAGTACTTC | CASSQQTSGRFYEQYF
NA | NA | 17 | TRBJ1-2 | TRBV5-8 | TGTGCCAGCAGCTTGCTCTTTATTCACCCGGCTAACTATGGCTACACCTTC | CASSLLFIHPANYGYTF
NA | TRBD1 | 15 | TRBJ1-5 | TRBV28 | TGTGCCAGCGAAACAGGGGGCTGGAGCAATCAGCCCCAGCATTTT | CASETGGWSNQPQHF
NA | TRBD2 | 16 | TRBJ2-7 | TRBV12-5 | TGTGCTAGTGGTTCCTCCTCCGGGACTAGCATCTACGAGCAGTACTTC | CASGSSSGTSIYEQYF
NA | TRBD1 | 15 | TRBJ2-2 | TRBV5-1 | TGCGCCAGCAGCCCTGGGACAGGGGACACCGGGGAGCTGTTTTTT | CASSPGTGDTGELFF
NA | TRBD1 | 11 | TRBJ1-2 | TRBV29-1 | TGCAGCGGGGGGACAGGGTATGGCTACACCTTC | CSGGTGYGYTF
NA | TRBD2 | 16 | TRBJ2-3 | TRBV7-8 | TGTGCCAGCAGCCCCTTGGCTAGCGGGAACCCTGATACGCAGTATTTT | CASSPLASGNPDTQYF
NA | NA | 13 | TRBJ1-5 | TRBV18 | TGTGCCAGCTCACCCTTGGAGGATCAGCCCCAGCATTTT | CASSPLEDQPQHF
NA | TRBD2 | 18 | TRBJ2-1 | TRBV7-2 | TGTGCCAGCAGCTTAGGGGCGGGGGGGCGGAGCTCCTACAATGAGCAGTTCTTC | CASSLGAGGRSSYNEQFF
once | NA | 16 | TRBJ1-5 | TRBV19 | TGTGCCAGTAGTATCGTTCGGGTCGTCAGCAATCAGCCCCAGCATTTT | CASSIVRVVSNQPQHF
once | TRBD1 | 15 | TRBJ1-5 | TRBV24-1 | TGTGCCACCAGTGATTCGGACAGGGAGGTTCAGCCCCAGCATTTT | CATSDSDREVQPQHF
NA | NA | 13 | TRBJ1-6 | TRBV5-6 | TGTGCCAGCAGAGAGGATTGGAATTCACCCCTCCACTTT | CASREDWNSPLHF
few | NA | 16 | TRBJ1-3 | TRBV11-2 | TGTGCCAGCACCAAGAGGCTGCCAAACTCTGGAAACACCATATATTTT | CASTKRLPNSGNTIYF
NA | NA | 15 | TRBJ1-5 | TRBV2 | TGTGCCAGCAGTGAAGTTGGGGGGAGAGGGCAGCCCCAGCATTTT | CASSEVGGRGQPQHF
NA | NA | 14 | TRBJ2-1 | TRBV7-6 | TGTGCCAGCAGCTTAGGGTTGGCGGGGAATGAGCAGTTCTTC | CASSLGLAGNEQFF
NA | NA | 15 | TRBJ2-7 | TRBV28 | TGTGCCAGCAGTAAGCCCCCTAGCGATTCCTACGAGCAGTACTTC | CASSKPPSDSYEQYF
NA | NA | 16 | TRBJ2-1 | TRBV27 | TGTGCCAGCAGTTTACGCCTTGGAGGGACTTACAATGAGCAGTTCTTC | CASSLRLGGTYNEQFF
NA | NA | 14 | TRBJ2-1 | TRBV19 | TGTGCCAGTAGTATTAGGGGTCTGATTGATGAGCAGTTCTTC | CASSIRGLIDEQFF
NA | TRBD1 | 16 | TRBJ1-1 | TRBV30 | TGTGCCTGGAGTGTTTGGGTCCAGGGGGCGAACACTGAAGCTTTCTTT | CAWSVWVQGANTEAFF
NA | NA | 15 | TRBJ2-5 | TRBV5-4 | TGTGCCAGCAGCTTCCACTCCGGGAGCGAGGAGACCCAGTACTTC | CASSFHSGSEETQYF
NA | NA | 14 | TRBJ2-3 | TRBV19 | TGTGCCAGTAAGGCCCGGGGGAGCACAGATACGCAGTATTTT | CASKARGSTDTQYF
NA | TRBD2 | 17 | TRBJ2-3 | TRBV7-3 | TGTGCCAGCAGCTTACAAGGTGGAGGGACTAGCATTGATACGCAGTATTTT | CASSLQGGGTSIDTQYF
NA | NA | 11 | TRBJ2-5 | TRBV3-1/TRBV3-2 | TGTGCCAGCAGCCACCTGGAGACCCAGTACTTC | CASSHLETQYF
NA | TRBD2 | 17 | TRBJ2-1 | TRBV3-1/TRBV3-2 | TGTGCCAGCAGCCAAGGGGGCAGGCTAGCGGGAGTCAATGAGCAGTTCTTC | CASSQGGRLAGVNEQFF
NA | NA | 17 | TRBJ1-5 | TRBV19 | TGTGCCAGTAGGATGGGTGTTGGTACCGGGGGTAATCAGCCCCAGCATTTT | CASRMGVGTGGNQPQHF
NA | NA | 15 | TRBJ2-3 | TRBV5-1 | TGCGCCAGCAGCACCTCAGGGGTGGGCACAGATACGCAGTATTTT | CASSTSGVGTDTQYF
NA | NA | 13 | TRBJ2-5 | TRBV29-1 | TGCAGCGTTGTGGGGCAGTCCCAAGAGACCCAGTACTTC | CSVVGQSQETQYF
NA | NA | 16 | TRBJ2-5 | TRBV27 | TGTGCCAGCAGTTTATCCAACACTAGGAGCTGGGAGACCCAGTACTTC | CASSLSNTRSWETQYF
NA | NA | 11 | TRBJ2-1 | TRBV12-3/TRBV12-4 | TGTGCCAGCAGTTTACTTAGTGAGCAGTTCTTC | CASSLLSEQFF
NA | TRBD1 | 15 | TRBJ1-4 | TRBV5-6 | TGTGCCAGCAGCAGACGGGACAGGGGAAATGAAAAACTGTTTTTT | CASSRRDRGNEKLFF
NA | TRBD2 | 20 | TRBJ2-3 | TRBV7-8 | TGTGCCAGCAGCTTAGCATTGTGGGGCGAACTCGGGGGGGGCACAGATACGCAGTATTTT | CASSLALWGELGGGTDTQYF
NA | NA | 14 | TRBJ1-1 | TRBV6-5 | TGTGCCAGCGTCGTGGGGGCTATGAACACTGAAGCTTTCTTT | CASVVGAMNTEAFF
NA | TRBD2 | 16 | TRBJ2-7 | TRBV18 | TGTGCCAGCTCACCACCGGGGACTAGCTCTTCTAGCGAGCAGTACTTC | CASSPPGTSSSSEQYF
NA | TRBD2 | 15 | TRBJ2-5 | TRBV5-1 | TGCGCCAGCAGCTTGTCGAGCGGGGTGGGGGAGACCCAGTACTTC | CASSLSSGVGETQYF
once | TRBD1 | 12 | TRBJ2-7 | TRBV6-6 | TGTGCCAGCAGCATTCGGGACAGCGAGCAGTACTTC | CASSIRDSEQYF
NA | NA | 13 | TRBJ2-2 | TRBV7-9 | TGTGCCAGCAGCTTAGAGGGGTTTGGGGAGCTGTTTTTT | CASSLEGFGELFF
NA | TRBD1 | 16 | TRBJ2-3 | TRBV5-1 | TGCGCCAGCAGCTTAAACCAACAGGGGGCGGGAGATACGCAGTATTTT | CASSLNQQGAGDTQYF
NA | TRBD2 | 13 | TRBJ2-7 | TRBV11-2 | TGTGCCAGCACCCGTAGCGGGAGCTACGAGCAGTACTTC | CASTRSGSYEQYF
NA | TRBD2 | 13 | TRBJ2-7 | TRBV6-5 | TGTGCCAGCACCCTAGCGGAGGAATACGAGCAGTACTTC | CASTLAEEYEQYF
few | NA | 15 | TRBJ2-7 | TRBV6-1 | TGTGCCAGCAGTGAAATGACAGCCTTACCCTACGAGCAGTACTTC | CASSEMTALPYEQYF
NA | TRBD1 | 18 | TRBJ1-2 | TRBV6-1 | TGTGCCAGCAGTGCCAACCGACAGGGGGCGAGGGTTCGCTATGGCTACACCTTC | CASSANRQGARVRYGYTF
NA | TRBD1 | 14 | TRBJ1-4 | TRBV6-4 | TGTGCCAGCAGTGAAACAGGGGGTTCGTCAAAACTGTTTTTT | CASSETGGSSKLFF